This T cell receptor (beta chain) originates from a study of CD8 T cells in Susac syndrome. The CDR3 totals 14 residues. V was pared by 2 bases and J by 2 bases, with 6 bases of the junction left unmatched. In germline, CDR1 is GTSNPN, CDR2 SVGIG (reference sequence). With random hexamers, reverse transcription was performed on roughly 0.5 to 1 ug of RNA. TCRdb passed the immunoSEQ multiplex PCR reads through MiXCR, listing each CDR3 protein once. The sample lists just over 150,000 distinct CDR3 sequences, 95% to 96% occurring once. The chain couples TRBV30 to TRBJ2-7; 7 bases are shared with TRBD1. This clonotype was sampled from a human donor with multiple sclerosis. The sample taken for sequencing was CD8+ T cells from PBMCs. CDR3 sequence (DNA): TGTGCCTGGAGTCCAGACAGGGACCCCTACGAGCAGTACGTC. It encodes CAWSPDRDPYEQYV.